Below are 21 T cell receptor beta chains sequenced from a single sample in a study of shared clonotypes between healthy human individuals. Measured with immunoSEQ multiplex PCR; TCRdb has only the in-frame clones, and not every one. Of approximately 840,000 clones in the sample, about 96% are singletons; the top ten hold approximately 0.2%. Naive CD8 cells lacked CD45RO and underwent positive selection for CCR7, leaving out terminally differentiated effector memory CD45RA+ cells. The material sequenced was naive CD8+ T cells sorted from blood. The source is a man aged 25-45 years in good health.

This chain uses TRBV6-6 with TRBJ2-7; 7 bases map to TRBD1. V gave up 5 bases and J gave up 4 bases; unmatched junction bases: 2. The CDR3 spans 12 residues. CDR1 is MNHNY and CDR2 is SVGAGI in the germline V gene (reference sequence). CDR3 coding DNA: TGTGCCAGCAGTGACAGGGTATACGAGCAGTACTTC. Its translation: CASSDRVYEQYF.

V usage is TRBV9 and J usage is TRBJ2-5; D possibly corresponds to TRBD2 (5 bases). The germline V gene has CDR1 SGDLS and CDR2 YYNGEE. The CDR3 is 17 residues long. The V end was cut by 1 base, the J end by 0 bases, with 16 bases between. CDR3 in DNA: TGTGCCAGCAGCGTAAAAGTCGGGCGGGCGGACCAAGAGACCCAGTACTTC. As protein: CASSVKVGRADQETQYF.

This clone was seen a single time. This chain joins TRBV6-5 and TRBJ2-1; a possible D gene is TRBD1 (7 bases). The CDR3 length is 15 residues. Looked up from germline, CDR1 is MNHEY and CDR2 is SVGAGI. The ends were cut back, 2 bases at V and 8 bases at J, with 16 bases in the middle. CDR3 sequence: CASSYLLGGGDEQFF. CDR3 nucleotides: TGTGCCAGCAGTTACCTGCTAGGGGGCGGGGATGAGCAGTTCTTC.

This CDR3 reads CASSPLVGAFPEAFF. The CDR3 nucleotides are TGTGCCAGCAGCCCCCTCGTGGGGGCGTTCCCTGAAGCTTTCTTT. The rearrangement joins TRBV9 to TRBJ1-1, with D perhaps matching TRBD1 (6 bases). V was clipped by 4 bases and J by 6 bases, with 19 bases between them. The CDR3 length is 15 residues. Germline lookup yields CDR1 SGDLS and CDR2 YYNGEE. The full variable domain, in which reference TRBV9 and TRBJ1-1 provide the parts outside the CDR3, is DSGVTQTPKHLITATGQRVTLRCSPRSGDLSVYWYQQSLDQGLQFLIQYYNGEERAKGNILERFSAQQFPDLHSELNLSSLELGDSALYFCASSPLVGAFPEAFFGQGTRLTVV.

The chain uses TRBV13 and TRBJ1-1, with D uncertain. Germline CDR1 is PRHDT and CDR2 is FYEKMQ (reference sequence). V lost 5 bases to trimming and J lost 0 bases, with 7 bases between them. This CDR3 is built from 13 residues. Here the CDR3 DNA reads TGTGCCAGCAGCATTGACTTGAACACTGAAGCTTTCTTT. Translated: CASSIDLNTEAFF. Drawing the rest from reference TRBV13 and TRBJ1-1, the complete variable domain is AAGVIQSPRHLIKEKRETATLKCYPIPRHDTVYWYQQGPGQDPQFLISFYEKMQSDKGSIPDRFSAQQFSDYHSELNMSSLELGDSALYFCASSIDLNTEAFFGQGTRLTVV.

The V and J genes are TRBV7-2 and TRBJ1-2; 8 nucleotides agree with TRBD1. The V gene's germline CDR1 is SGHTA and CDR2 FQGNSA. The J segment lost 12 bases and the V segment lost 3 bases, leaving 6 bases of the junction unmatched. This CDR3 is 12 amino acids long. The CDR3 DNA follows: TGTGCCAGCAGCTTGGGACAGGCCTCCGACACCTTC. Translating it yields CASSLGQASDTF.

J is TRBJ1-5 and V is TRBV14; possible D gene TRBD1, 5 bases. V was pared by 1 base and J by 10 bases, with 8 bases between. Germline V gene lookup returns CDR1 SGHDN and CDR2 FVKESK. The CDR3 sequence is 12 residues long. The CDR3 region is CASSQGGAPQHF. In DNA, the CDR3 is TGTGCCAGCAGCCAAGGCGGGGCCCCCCAGCATTTT.

As DNA, the CDR3 is TGTGCCACCAGATTTGGGGTAGCCCCCAGGAACATTCAGTACTTC. Translated, it gives CATRFGVAPRNIQYF. The rearrangement uses TRBV28 and TRBJ2-4; no definite D call. The CDR3 totals 15 residues. CDR1 and CDR2 (germline): MDHEN, SYDVKM. The germline V and J ends were trimmed by 10 bases and 7 bases, with 23 bases remaining between them.

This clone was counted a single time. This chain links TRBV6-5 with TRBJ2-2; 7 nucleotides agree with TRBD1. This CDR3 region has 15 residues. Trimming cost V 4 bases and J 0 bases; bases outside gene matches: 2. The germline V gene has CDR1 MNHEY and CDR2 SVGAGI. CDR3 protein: CASSFTGANTGELFF. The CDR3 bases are TGTGCCAGCAGTTTTACAGGGGCGAACACCGGGGAGCTGTTTTTT.

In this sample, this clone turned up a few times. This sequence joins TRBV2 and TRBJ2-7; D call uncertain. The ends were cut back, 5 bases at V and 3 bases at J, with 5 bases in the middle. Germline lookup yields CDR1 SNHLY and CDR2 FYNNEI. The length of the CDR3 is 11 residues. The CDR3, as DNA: TGTGCCAGCAGTCTTTACTACGAGCAGTACTTC. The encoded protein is CASSLYYEQYF.

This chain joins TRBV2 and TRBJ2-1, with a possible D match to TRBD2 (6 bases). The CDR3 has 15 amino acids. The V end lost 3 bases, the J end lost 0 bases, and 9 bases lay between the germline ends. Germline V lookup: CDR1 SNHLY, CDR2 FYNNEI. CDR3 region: CASSDGSISYNEQFF. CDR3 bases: TGTGCCAGCAGTGACGGGAGCATCTCCTACAATGAGCAGTTCTTC.

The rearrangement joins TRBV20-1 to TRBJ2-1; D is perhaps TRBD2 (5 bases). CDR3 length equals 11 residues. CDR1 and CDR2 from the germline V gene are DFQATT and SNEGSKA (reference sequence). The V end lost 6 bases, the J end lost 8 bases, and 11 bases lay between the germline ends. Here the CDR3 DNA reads TGCAGTGCCCGCGAGGGCCATGAGCAGTTCTTC. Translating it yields CSAREGHEQFF.

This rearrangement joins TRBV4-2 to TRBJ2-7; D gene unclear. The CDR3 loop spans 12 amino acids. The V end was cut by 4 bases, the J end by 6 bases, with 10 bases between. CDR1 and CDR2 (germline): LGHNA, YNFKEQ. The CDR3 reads CASSPTYGEQYF. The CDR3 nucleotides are TGTGCCAGCAGCCCAACATACGGCGAGCAGTACTTC.

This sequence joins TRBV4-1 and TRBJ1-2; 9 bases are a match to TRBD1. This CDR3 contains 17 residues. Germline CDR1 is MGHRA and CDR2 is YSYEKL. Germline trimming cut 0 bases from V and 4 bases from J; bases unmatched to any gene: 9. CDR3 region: CASSQDPEDRGPYGYTF. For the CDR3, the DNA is TGCGCCAGCAGCCAAGACCCAGAGGACAGGGGTCCCTATGGCTACACCTTC.

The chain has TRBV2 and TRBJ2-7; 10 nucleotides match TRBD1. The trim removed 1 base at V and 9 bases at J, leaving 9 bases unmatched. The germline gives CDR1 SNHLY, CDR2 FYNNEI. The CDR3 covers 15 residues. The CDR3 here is CASSEVWDRGPLQYF. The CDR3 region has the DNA TGTGCCAGCAGTGAAGTATGGGACAGGGGACCGTTGCAGTACTTC.

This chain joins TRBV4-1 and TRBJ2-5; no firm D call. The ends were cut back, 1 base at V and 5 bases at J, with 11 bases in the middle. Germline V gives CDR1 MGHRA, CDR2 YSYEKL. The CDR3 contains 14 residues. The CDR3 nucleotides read TGCGCCAGCAGCCAAGGATTGGTTCGGGAGACCCAGTACTTC. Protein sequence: CASSQGLVRETQYF.

CDR3 coding DNA: TGTGCCAGCAAGGACACATCCAATGAAAAACTGTTTTTT. Its translation: CASKDTSNEKLFF. V and J are TRBV27 and TRBJ1-4; D is possibly TRBD1 (5 bases). CDR1 and CDR2 (germline): MNHEY, SMNVEV (reference sequence). Trimming took 7 bases from V and 5 from J, leaving 11 bases between them. The CDR3 totals 13 residues.

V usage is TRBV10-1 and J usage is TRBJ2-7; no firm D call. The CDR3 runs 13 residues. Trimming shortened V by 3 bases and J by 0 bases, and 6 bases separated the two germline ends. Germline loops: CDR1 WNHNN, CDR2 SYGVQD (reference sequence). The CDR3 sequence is CASSDGISYEQYF. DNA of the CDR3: TGCGCCAGCAGTGACGGTATCTCCTACGAGCAGTACTTC.

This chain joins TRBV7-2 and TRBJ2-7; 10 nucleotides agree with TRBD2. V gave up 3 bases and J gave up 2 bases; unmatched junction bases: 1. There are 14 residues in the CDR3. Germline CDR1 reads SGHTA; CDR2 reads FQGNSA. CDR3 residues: CASSFGTSAYEQYF. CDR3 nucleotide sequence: TGTGCCAGCAGCTTTGGGACTAGCGCCTACGAGCAGTACTTC.

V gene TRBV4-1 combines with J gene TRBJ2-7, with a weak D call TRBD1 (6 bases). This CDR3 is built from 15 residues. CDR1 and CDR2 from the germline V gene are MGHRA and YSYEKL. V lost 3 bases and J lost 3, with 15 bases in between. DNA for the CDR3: TGCGCCAGCAGCCACAACAGGGAAGGGGGCTACGAGCAGTACTTC. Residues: CASSHNREGGYEQYF.

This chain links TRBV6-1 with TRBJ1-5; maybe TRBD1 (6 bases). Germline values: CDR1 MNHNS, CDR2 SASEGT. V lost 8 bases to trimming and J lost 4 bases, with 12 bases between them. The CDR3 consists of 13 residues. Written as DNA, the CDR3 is TGTGCCAGCGATTGGACAGATAATCAGCCCCAGCATTTT. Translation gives CASDWTDNQPQHF.